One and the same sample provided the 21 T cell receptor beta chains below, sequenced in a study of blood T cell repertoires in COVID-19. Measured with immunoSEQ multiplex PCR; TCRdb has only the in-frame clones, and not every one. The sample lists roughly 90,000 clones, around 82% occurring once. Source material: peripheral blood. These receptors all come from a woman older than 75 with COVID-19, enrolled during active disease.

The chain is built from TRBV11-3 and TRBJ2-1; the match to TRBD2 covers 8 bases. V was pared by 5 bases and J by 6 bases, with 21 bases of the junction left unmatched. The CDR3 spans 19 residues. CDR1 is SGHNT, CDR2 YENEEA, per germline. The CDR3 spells CASSPSGASGFILGNEQFF. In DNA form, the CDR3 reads TGTGCCAGCAGCCCCTCCGGAGCTAGCGGGTTTATACTAGGCAATGAGCAGTTCTTC.

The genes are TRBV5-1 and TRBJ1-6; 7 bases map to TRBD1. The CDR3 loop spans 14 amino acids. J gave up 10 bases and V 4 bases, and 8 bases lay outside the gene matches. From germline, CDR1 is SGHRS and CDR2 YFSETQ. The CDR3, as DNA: TGCGCCAGCAGCCAGACAGGGAGTCGATCACCCCTCCACTTT. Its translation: CASSQTGSRSPLHF.

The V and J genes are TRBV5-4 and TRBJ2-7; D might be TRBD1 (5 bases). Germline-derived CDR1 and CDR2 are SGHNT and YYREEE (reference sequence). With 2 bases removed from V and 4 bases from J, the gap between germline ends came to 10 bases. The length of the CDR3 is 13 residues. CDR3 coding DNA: TGTGCCAGCAGCTTTTGGGGCAGGTACGAGCAGTACTTC. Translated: CASSFWGRYEQYF.

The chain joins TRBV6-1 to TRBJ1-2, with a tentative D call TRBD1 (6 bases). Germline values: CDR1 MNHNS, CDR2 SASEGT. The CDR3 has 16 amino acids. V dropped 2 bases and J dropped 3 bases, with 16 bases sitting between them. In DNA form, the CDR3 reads TGTGCCAGCAGTGAAAGTGGAACAGGGTTATACTATGGCTACACCTTC. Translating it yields CASSESGTGLYYGYTF.

CDR3 nucleotide sequence: TGTGCCAGCAGGGGATTCCGGGACAGGTCGAGCTCCTATAATTCACCCCTCCACTTT. This gives the protein CASRGFRDRSSSYNSPLHF. This chain joins TRBV7-9 and TRBJ1-6; TRBD1 matches 8 bases. V trimming: 6 bases; J trimming: 0 bases; junction bases outside the gene matches: 13. The CDR3 consists of 19 residues. Germline V lookup: CDR1 SEHNR, CDR2 FQNEAQ (reference sequence).

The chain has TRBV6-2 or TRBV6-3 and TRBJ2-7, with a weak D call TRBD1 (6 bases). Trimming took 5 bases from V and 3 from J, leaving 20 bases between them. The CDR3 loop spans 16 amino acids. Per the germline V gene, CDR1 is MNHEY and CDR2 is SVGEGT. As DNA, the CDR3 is TGTGCCAGCAGTCCCCGGACAGTCTTCAACATCTACGAGCAGTACTTC. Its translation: CASSPRTVFNIYEQYF.

The CDR3 DNA sequence: TGCGCCAGCAGCCCGGACCGCGGGAGAGGTGATACGCAGTATTTT. This gives the protein CASSPDRGRGDTQYF. The chain couples TRBV5-1 to TRBJ2-3; the match to TRBD2 covers 7 bases. V lost 4 bases to trimming and J lost 6 bases; unmatched junction nucleotides: 11. The germline gives CDR1 SGHRS, CDR2 YFSETQ. The CDR3 has 15 residues. The full variable domain, in which reference TRBV5-1 and TRBJ2-3 provide the parts outside the CDR3, is KAGVTQTPRYLIKTRGQQVTLSCSPISGHRSVSWYQQTPGQGLQFLFEYFSETQRNKGNFPGRFSGRQFSNSRSEMNVSTLELGDSALYLCASSPDRGRGDTQYFGPGTRLTVL.

CDR3 protein: CASRLGGASTDTQYF. The CDR3 DNA reads as TGTGCCAGCCGACTCGGGGGGGCTAGCACAGATACGCAGTATTTT. The rearrangement links TRBV6-5 to TRBJ2-3; 8 bases align to TRBD2. Per germline, CDR1 MNHEY and CDR2 SVGAGI. CDR3 length: 15 residues. The trim removed 8 bases at V and 0 bases at J, leaving 7 bases unmatched.

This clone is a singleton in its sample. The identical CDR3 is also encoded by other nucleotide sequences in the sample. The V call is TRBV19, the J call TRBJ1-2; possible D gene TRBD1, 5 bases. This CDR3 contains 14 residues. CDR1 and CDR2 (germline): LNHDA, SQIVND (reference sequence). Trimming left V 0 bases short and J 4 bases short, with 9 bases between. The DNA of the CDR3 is TGTGCCAGTAGTATAGATCCAGGGATCTATGGCTACACCTTC. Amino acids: CASSIDPGIYGYTF.

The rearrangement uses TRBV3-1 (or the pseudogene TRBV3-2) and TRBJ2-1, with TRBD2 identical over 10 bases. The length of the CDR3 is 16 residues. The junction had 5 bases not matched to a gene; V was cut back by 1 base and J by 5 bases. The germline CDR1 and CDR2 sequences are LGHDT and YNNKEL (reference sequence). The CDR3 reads CASSQVSSGGNNEQFF. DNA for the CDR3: TGTGCCAGCAGCCAAGTATCTAGCGGGGGAAACAATGAGCAGTTCTTC.

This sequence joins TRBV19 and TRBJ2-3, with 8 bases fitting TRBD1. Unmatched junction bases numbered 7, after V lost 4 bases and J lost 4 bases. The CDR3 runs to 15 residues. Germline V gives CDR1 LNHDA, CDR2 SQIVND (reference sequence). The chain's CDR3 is CASSRLGQGPDTQYF. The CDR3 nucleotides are TGTGCCAGTAGTAGACTAGGACAGGGACCAGATACGCAGTATTTT.

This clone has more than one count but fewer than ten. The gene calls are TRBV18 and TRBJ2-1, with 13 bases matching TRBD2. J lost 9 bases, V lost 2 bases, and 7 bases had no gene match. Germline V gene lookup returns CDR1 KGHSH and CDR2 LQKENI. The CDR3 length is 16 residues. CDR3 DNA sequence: TGTGCCAGCTCACCATCTGGTGGGACTAGCGGGGTTGAGCAGTTCTTC. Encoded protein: CASSPSGGTSGVEQFF.

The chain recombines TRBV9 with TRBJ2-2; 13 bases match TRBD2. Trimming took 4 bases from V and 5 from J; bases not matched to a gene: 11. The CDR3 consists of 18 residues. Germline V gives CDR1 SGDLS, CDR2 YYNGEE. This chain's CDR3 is CASSLGLAGHLTTGELFF. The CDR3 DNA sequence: TGTGCCAGCAGCCTGGGACTAGCGGGACACCTTACGACCGGGGAGCTGTTTTTT.

The CDR3 coding sequence is TGTGCCAGTAGTGCAATTCTCGACAGGGGACCGCAGTATTTT. Translating it yields CASSAILDRGPQYF. The rearrangement uses TRBV19 and TRBJ2-3; the match to TRBD1 covers 8 bases. The CDR3 length is 14 residues. J was trimmed by 10 bases and V by 5 bases; bases with no gene match: 11. CDR1 and CDR2 from the germline V gene are LNHDA and SQIVND (reference sequence).

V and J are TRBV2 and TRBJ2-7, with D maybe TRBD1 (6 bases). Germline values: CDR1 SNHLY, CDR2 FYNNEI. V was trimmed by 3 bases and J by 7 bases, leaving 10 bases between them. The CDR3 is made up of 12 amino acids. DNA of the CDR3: TGTGCCAGCAGTGACAGGGGATGGGAGCAGTACTTC. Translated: CASSDRGWEQYF.

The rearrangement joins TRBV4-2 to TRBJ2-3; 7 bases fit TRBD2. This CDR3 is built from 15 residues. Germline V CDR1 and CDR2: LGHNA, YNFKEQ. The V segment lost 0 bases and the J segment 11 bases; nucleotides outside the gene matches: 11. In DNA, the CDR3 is TGTGCCAGCAGCCAAGATCAGGCACTAGCGTTGGGGCAGTATTTT. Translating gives CASSQDQALALGQYF.

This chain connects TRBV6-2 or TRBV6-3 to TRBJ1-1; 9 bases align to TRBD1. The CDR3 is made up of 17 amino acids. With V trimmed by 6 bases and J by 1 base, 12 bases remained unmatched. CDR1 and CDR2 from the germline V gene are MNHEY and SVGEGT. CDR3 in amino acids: CASSFIRDRARNTEAFF. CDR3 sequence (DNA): TGTGCCAGCAGCTTTATCCGGGACAGGGCCCGGAACACTGAAGCTTTCTTT.

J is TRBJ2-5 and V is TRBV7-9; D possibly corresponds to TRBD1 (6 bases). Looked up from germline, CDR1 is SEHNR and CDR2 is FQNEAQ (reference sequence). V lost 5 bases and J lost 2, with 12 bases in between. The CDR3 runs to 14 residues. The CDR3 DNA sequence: TGTGCCAGCAGCGCAACAGGGCCGCAAGAGACCCAGTACTTC. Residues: CASSATGPQETQYF.

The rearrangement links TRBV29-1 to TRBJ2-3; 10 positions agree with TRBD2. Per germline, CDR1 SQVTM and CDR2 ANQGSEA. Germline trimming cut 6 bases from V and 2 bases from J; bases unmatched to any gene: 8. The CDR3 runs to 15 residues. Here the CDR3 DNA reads TGCAGCGTCGAAAGCACTAGCGGGAACACAGATACGCAGTATTTT. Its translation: CSVESTSGNTDTQYF.

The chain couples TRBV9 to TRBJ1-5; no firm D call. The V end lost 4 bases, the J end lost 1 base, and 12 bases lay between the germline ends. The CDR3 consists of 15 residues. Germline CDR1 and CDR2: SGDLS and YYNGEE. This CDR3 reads CASSPGEGSNQPQHF. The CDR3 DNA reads TGTGCCAGCAGCCCCGGGGAAGGAAGCAATCAGCCCCAGCATTTT.

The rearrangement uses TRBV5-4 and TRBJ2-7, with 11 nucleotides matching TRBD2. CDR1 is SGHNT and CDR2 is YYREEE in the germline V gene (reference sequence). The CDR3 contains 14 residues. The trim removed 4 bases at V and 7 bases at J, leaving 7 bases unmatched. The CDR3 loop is CASSDLAGGREQYF. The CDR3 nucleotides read TGTGCCAGCAGCGATCTAGCGGGAGGACGTGAGCAGTACTTC.